A single TCR beta chain is shown here with its context. This clone has a single count. The antigen it recognizes is unknown. There are no base qualities to consult, and no much larger clone falls within one base. The CDR3 regions of human TCRbeta chains were analyzed by immunosequencing. The paper's processing steps were these. TCRs in the repertoires were compared against a reference library of SARS-CoV-2-specific TCRs that had been generated with the MIRA antigen-specificity platform. Breadth was defined as the fraction of unique TCRs that were SARS-CoV-2-associated, and depth was defined as the fraction of total T cells that were SARS-CoV-2-associated. Using the MIRA data, every spike-specific TCR was mapped to the spike region that the TCR reacted to and assigned to either a CD4 or a CD8 class. Log10-transformed breadth and depth values were compared by one-way ANOVA with Sidak's multiple comparisons tests. TCRdb took over this immuneACCESS table, retaining in-frame rearrangements with V and J assigned. Such tables are incomplete; in checked studies, under half of the missing clones stem from an unresolved V gene, and the remainder is unexplained. For V, J and clone size, that table is used; D and trimming come from the DNA. This sample lists about 100,000 clones; roughly 90% were detected once. The ten largest clones represent roughly 2.8% of the sample.

This specimen comes from a study of T cell responses to AZD1222 COVID-19 vaccine (dated by TCRdb to the early 2020s). Broadly, across the study: Because spike-specific TCR depth and breadth did not differ between the two schedules, AZD1222 recipients who got a second dose at roughly 4 weeks were pooled with those who got a second dose at roughly 12 weeks. Enrollment into the trials was organized by age into subgroups of 18-55, 56-69 and 70-plus years, and those subgroups contained about 150, 27 and 61 TCR-sequenced participants, respectively. A total of 230 to 250 trial participants underwent TCR sequencing, of whom some 210 received two doses of AZD1222 and some 26 received two doses of the MenACWY control vaccine. Study-wide findings and limitations: CD4 TCRs associated with the vaccine covered the entire spike protein, and the dominant responses were in regions 160-218 and 743-854. Most participants were white British and females outnumbered males, and the authors suggested that clonal diversity may have been underestimated. Reportedly, close to half of the unique spike-specific TCRs recognized epitopes lying outside the regions that are mutated in the B.1.351 and B.1.1.7 variants. Conclusions about previously exposed vaccinees were limited because only a handful of AZD1222 recipients were SARS-CoV-2 seropositive at baseline. Spike-specific TCR breadth and depth rose significantly after two AZD1222 doses compared with day 0 and with MenACWY recipients. The 56-69-year group was small, and its depth increase did not reach significance, likely because of low power. Because no day 14 peak-response samples were available, repertoires were characterized only after the peak T cell response.

Trimmed from V: 6 bases; trimmed from J: 7 bases; junction bases lacking a gene match: 9. The CDR3 has 16 amino acids, counting the end cysteine and phenylalanine. Only CDR3 DNA remains: 48 bases, in frame from the first base. The CDR1 and CDR2 encoded by the germline V gene are SNHLY and FYNNEI. The time point label, as the study defines it: baseline before first vaccination. The vaccinee samples were drawn from two UK trials, COV001 and COV002, one of which was a single-blind randomized controlled phase 2/3 trial testing AZD1222 (ChAdOx1 nCoV-19) in healthy adults. For TCRbeta chain sequencing, PBMC samples from trial participants were taken at day 0 and at day 28 after the second dose.

Sequenced material: peripheral blood, taken on day 0 of AZD1222 vaccination. The chain employs TRBV2 and TRBJ2-1, and 13 bases in between align with TRBD2. This clonotype was sampled from an adult in good health. The CDR3 is CASRPQLAGGPNEQFF. The DNA sequence follows: TGTGCCAGCAGACCACAACTAGCGGGGGGGCCTAATGAGCAGTTCTTC.